These 19 T cell receptor beta chains were all obtained from the same sample, sequenced in a study of blood T cells in healthy people across ages. Together with a sample-barcoded 5' primer, a J-beta primer mix was included in a second PCR lasting about 6 to 11 cycles. TCRdb ran MiXCR on the 5' RACE reads and lists one entry per CDR3 protein. The sample has 900,000 to 950,000 distinct CDR3 sequences, 25% to 30% seen once. The data were also submitted as part of a second study, on T cells of mothers and their children.

The sequenced sample consisted of blood. These receptors came from a woman aged 40 to 50 in good health.

This clonotype has a single count. The chain has TRBV7-2 and TRBJ2-2, with D tentatively TRBD2 (5 bases). The CDR3 sequence is 16 residues long. V dropped 1 base and J dropped 2 bases, with 11 bases sitting between them. Per germline, CDR1 SGHTA and CDR2 FQGNSA. In nucleotides, the CDR3 is TGTGCCAGCAGCTTAGGATCGGGGTATAACACCGGGGAGCTGTTTTTT. Translating gives CASSLGSGYNTGELFF.

This clonotype has a count of ten or more. The V gene is TRBV7-2, the J gene TRBJ1-2; TRBD1 is a possible D gene (5 bases). CDR1 is SGHTA, CDR2 FQGNSA, per germline. V lost 5 bases and J 2 bases, leaving 15 bases between the germline ends. This CDR3 region has 15 residues. CDR3 DNA sequence: TGTGCCAGCAGCCTACGGGGGGAGGCCAACTATGGCTACACCTTC. As protein: CASSLRGEANYGYTF.

The CDR3 nucleotides read TGTGCCAGCAGGCCATTAGATAGCTACGAGCAGTACTTC. This gives the protein CASRPLDSYEQYF. The V gene is TRBV27, the J gene TRBJ2-7; D call uncertain. The CDR3 is made up of 13 amino acids. CDR1 and CDR2 from the germline V gene are MNHEY and SMNVEV (reference sequence). V dropped 6 bases and J dropped 3 bases, with 12 bases sitting between them.

Remarks on this clonotype: The junction does not match germline at one end; this may be a read error. The chain combines TRBV7-2 with TRBJ2-5, with D possibly being TRBD1 or TRBD2 (5 bases each). With the DNA end fitting TRBJ2-7 better, the J assignment may be wrong. Germline V lookup: CDR1 SGHTA, CDR2 FQGNSA. This CDR3 is built from 16 residues. CDR3 coding DNA: TGTGCCGGCAGCTTTTCCTCCGGGACGGGGACCTACGAGCAGTACTTC. The encoded protein is CAGSFSSGTGTYEQYF.

This clonotype was seen a single time. A clone one base away is much larger, so this may be a read error. The chain is built from TRBV29-1 and TRBJ2-3; possible D gene TRBD1, 5 bases. Germline V gives CDR1 SQVTM, CDR2 ANQGSEA. The CDR3 runs 11 residues. The CDR3 here is CRVAGLDTQYF. The CDR3 bases are TGCAGGGTTGCAGGGCTCGATACGCAGTATTTT.

As regards this clonotype: One end of the junction varies from germline; a read error may be responsible. The chain recombines TRBV7-8 with TRBJ2-5, with 10 bases lining up with TRBD1. The length of the CDR3 is 14 residues. CDR1 and CDR2 from the germline V gene are SGHVS and FQNEAQ. The CDR3 coding sequence is TGTGCCAGCAGCACACGGACAGGGGGGGAGACTCAGTACTTC. Its protein product is CASSTRTGGETQYF.

This clonotype came up once. One junction end disagrees with the germline gene, perhaps due to a read error. The chain uses TRBV29-1 and TRBJ2-7; possibly TRBD1 for D (5 bases). This CDR3 spans 12 amino acids. CDR1 is SQVTM, CDR2 ANQGSEA, per germline. The CDR3 sequence: CSLDSRAHEQYF. The CDR3 nucleotides read TGCAGCCTTGATAGCAGGGCCCACGAGCAGTACTTC.

The chain joins TRBV20-1 to TRBJ2-1, with 7 bases matching TRBD1. The junction had 17 bases not matched to a gene; V was cut back by 2 bases and J by 7 bases. Germline V CDR1 and CDR2: DFQATT, SNEGSKA (reference sequence). The CDR3 spans 17 residues. CDR3 amino acids: CSARSRYEGASTNEQFF. CDR3 in DNA: TGCAGTGCTAGATCGCGATACGAGGGGGCGAGTACGAATGAGCAGTTCTTC.

The chain uses TRBV28 and TRBJ1-5; D is perhaps TRBD1 (6 bases). Germline values: CDR1 MDHEN, CDR2 SYDVKM. This CDR3 is built from 17 residues. With 4 bases removed from V and 1 base from J, the gap between germline ends came to 17 bases. The chain's CDR3 is CASSSPLGGGSNQPQHF. The CDR3 DNA sequence: TGTGCCAGCAGTTCTCCCCTTGGGGGCGGGAGCAATCAGCCCCAGCATTTT.

This clonotype turned up a few times. V is TRBV21-1 and J is TRBJ1-5; the listed D gene, TRBD1, was not tested against the DNA. TRBV21-1 is assigned pseudogene status. The CDR3 covers 17 residues. The CDR3 DNA is TGTGCCAGCACCCTCCTGGGGGGGCCGGGGCCCAATCAGCCCCAGCATTTT. This codes for CASTLLGGPGPNQPQHF.

This clonotype was observed a handful of times. The chain joins TRBV7-3 to TRBJ2-5; 10 bases are a match to TRBD2. CDR1 is SGHTA and CDR2 is FQGTGA in the germline V gene. Trimming removed 4 bases from V and 5 bases from J; junction bases left unmatched: 7. The CDR3 sequence is 15 residues long. For the CDR3, the DNA is TGTGCCAGCAGCTCCTCGTCTAGCGGGGGTGAGACCCAGTACTTC. Translated, it gives CASSSSSSGGETQYF.

The gene calls are TRBV20-1 and TRBJ2-1; unclear D gene. CDR3 length: 12 amino acids. CDR1 is DFQATT and CDR2 is SNEGSKA in the germline V gene (reference sequence). CDR3: CHSSGRYNEQFF. In nucleotides, the CDR3 is TGCCACTCCTCGGGCCGATACAATGAGCAGTTCTTC.

V gene TRBV27 combines with J gene TRBJ2-7; D is ambiguous. Germline assignment: CDR1 MNHEY and CDR2 SMNVEV (reference sequence). Trimming cost V 8 bases and J 6 bases, with 14 bases left between them. This CDR3 is built from 12 residues. CDR3 loop: CASFIGNGEQYF. Written as DNA, the CDR3 is TGTGCCAGCTTTATAGGCAACGGCGAGCAGTACTTC.

The chain links TRBV7-2 to TRBJ2-5; D gene uncertain. Germline loops: CDR1 SGHTA, CDR2 FQGNSA. The CDR3 totals 14 residues. The V end was cut by 0 bases, the J end by 5 bases, with 10 bases between. The CDR3, as DNA: TGTGCCAGCAGCTTAGCGGAGAGCAGGGAGACCCAGTACTTC. The encoded protein is CASSLAESRETQYF. Drawing the rest from reference TRBV7-2 and TRBJ2-5, the complete variable domain is GAGVSQSPSNKVTEKGKDVELRCDPISGHTALYWYRQSLGQGLEFLIYFQGNSAPDKSGLPSDRFSAERTGGSVSTLTIQRTQQEDSAVYLCASSLAESRETQYFGPGTRLLVL.

This clonotype has only a few counts. V usage is TRBV4-2 and J usage is TRBJ2-7; 13 positions agree with TRBD2. This CDR3 is built from 21 residues. Germline lookup yields CDR1 LGHNA and CDR2 YNFKEQ. V trimming: 0 bases; J trimming: 3 bases; junction bases outside the gene matches: 17. Written as DNA, the CDR3 is TGTGCCAGCAGCCAAGAACGGACTACTAGCGGGGGGGACCCAAGTCTCTACGAGCAGTACTTC. Translation gives CASSQERTTSGGDPSLYEQYF.

V is TRBV29-1 and J is TRBJ2-5; tentative D call: TRBD2 (6 bases). The V end was cut by 4 bases, the J end by 2 bases, with 14 bases between. Looked up from germline, CDR1 is SQVTM and CDR2 is ANQGSEA. CDR3 length: 14 residues. CDR3 sequence reads: CSVAGSGSQETQYF. Here the CDR3 DNA reads TGCAGCGTTGCCGGTAGCGGTAGTCAAGAGACCCAGTACTTC.

Only a few counts were recorded for this clonotype. The chain has TRBV2 and TRBJ1-5; D gene ambiguous. This CDR3 has 13 residues. Trimming removed 4 bases from V and 5 bases from J, with 9 bases in between. CDR1 and CDR2 (germline): SNHLY, FYNNEI. CDR3 nucleotides: TGTGCCAGCAGTGCGGACCTGGATCAGCCCCAGCATTTT. It specifies CASSADLDQPQHF.

This chain uses TRBV28 with TRBJ2-2, with a weak D call TRBD1 (6 bases). V was cut by 5 bases and J by 5 bases, with 15 bases left in between. Germline-derived CDR1 and CDR2 are MDHEN and SYDVKM. The CDR3 length is 15 residues. This chain's CDR3 is CASSTPGVDTGELFF. The CDR3 bases are TGTGCCAGCAGTACCCCAGGGGTGGATACCGGGGAGCTGTTTTTT.

At least ten counts were recorded for this clonotype. This sequence joins TRBV27 and TRBJ2-7; no definite D call. The V end was cut by 5 bases, the J end by 5 bases, with 16 bases between. Germline V gene lookup returns CDR1 MNHEY and CDR2 SMNVEV (reference sequence). The CDR3 runs to 14 residues. The CDR3 loop reads CASSPDEAPHEQYF. The CDR3 bases are TGTGCCAGCAGTCCGGACGAGGCCCCCCACGAGCAGTACTTC.